The 28 T cell receptor beta chains below all came from one sample that was sequenced in a study of OX40 agonist ivuxolimab in advanced cancers. Assay: immunoSEQ multiplex PCR; the TCRdb copy retains only in-frame clones and omits some. The data show about 50,000 clones, roughly 90% seen once. The input for sequencing was CD4+ or CD8+ T cells sorted from blood, taken in a trial of the OX40 agonist ivuxolimab. These receptors were obtained from an adult with an advanced solid tumor such as melanoma, head and neck, liver or kidney cancer.

This clone was counted once. CDR3 in DNA: TGTGCCAGCAGCTTAACCCCAGAAGAGACCCAGTACTTC. Its protein is CASSLTPEETQYF. The chain recombines TRBV9 with TRBJ2-5; no reliable D call. The V gene's germline CDR1 is SGDLS and CDR2 YYNGEE. The CDR3 extends over 13 amino acids. V was shortened by 4 bases and J by 3 bases, with 10 bases between the two germline ends.

V usage is TRBV6-9 and J usage is TRBJ2-5; 7 positions agree with TRBD1. There are 18 residues in the CDR3. Germline assignment: CDR1 MNHGY and CDR2 SVAAGI. V lost 4 bases, J lost 5 bases, and 19 bases stayed unmatched. The CDR3 sequence is CASSFPSLLQGTGETQYF. The CDR3 DNA reads TGTGCCAGCAGTTTCCCCTCCCTCCTACAGGGGACGGGGGAGACCCAGTACTTC.

The chain recombines TRBV13 with TRBJ2-5; TRBD2 is a possible D gene (6 bases). Germline-derived CDR1 and CDR2 are PRHDT and FYEKMQ (reference sequence). The CDR3 loop spans 13 amino acids. With 5 bases removed from V and 5 bases from J, the gap between germline ends came to 12 bases. CDR3 DNA sequence: TGTGCCAGCAGCCTTGCGGGGCGTGAGACCCAGTACTTC. Amino acid sequence: CASSLAGRETQYF.

The chain carries TRBV7-9 and TRBJ2-2; D unclear. The germline CDR1 and CDR2 sequences are SEHNR and FQNEAQ (reference sequence). Trimming cost V 4 bases and J 9 bases, with 9 bases left between them. The CDR3 runs 12 residues. CDR3 bases: TGTGCCAGCAGCTACTTGGTTCGGGAGCTGTTTTTT. Amino acids: CASSYLVRELFF.

This clone was picked up a small number of times. The genes are TRBV7-9 and TRBJ1-1; unclear D gene. The CDR3 length is 15 residues. Trimming removed 1 base from V and 0 bases from J, with 9 bases in between. The germline CDR1 and CDR2 sequences are SEHNR and FQNEAQ (reference sequence). The CDR3, as DNA: TGTGCCAGCAGCTTAGAACCGGGCCTGAACACTGAAGCTTTCTTT. Translating it yields CASSLEPGLNTEAFF.

This sequence joins TRBV6-5 and TRBJ2-3, with a weak D call TRBD1 (5 bases). This CDR3 comprises 15 residues. V lost 0 bases, J lost 1 base, and 8 bases lay in between. Germline V gene sequence: CDR1 MNHEY, CDR2 SVGAGI. In DNA form, the CDR3 reads TGTGCCAGCAGTTACTCGAAAGGGGGCACAGATACGCAGTATTTT. Its translation: CASSYSKGGTDTQYF.

This CDR3 is CASSPGLLYNEQFF. In DNA form, the CDR3 reads TGTGCCAGTAGTCCGGGACTACTATACAATGAGCAGTTCTTC. The V call is TRBV19, the J call TRBJ2-1, with TRBD2 matching over 7 bases. In germline, CDR1 is LNHDA, CDR2 SQIVND (reference sequence). Trimming at V came to 5 bases and at J to 4 bases, leaving 5 bases not matched to a gene. The CDR3 is made up of 14 amino acids.

This chain joins TRBV5-4 and TRBJ2-7, with 7 bases matching TRBD1. Unmatched junction bases numbered 4, after V lost 2 bases and J lost 2 bases. The CDR3 loop spans 14 amino acids. Germline CDR1 reads SGHNT; CDR2 reads YYREEE (reference sequence). The CDR3 coding sequence is TGTGCCAGCAGCTTCAGGGGGTCTCCCTACGAGCAGTACTTC. This gives the protein CASSFRGSPYEQYF.

CDR3 loop: CASSSMVNHGYTF. DNA for the CDR3: TGTGCCAGCAGCTCTATGGTTAATCATGGCTACACCTTC. The J gene is TRBJ1-2, the V gene TRBV5-4; D gene unclear. CDR3 size: 13 residues. The V and J ends lost 3 bases and 6 bases respectively, with 12 bases between them. Germline V lookup: CDR1 SGHNT, CDR2 YYREEE (reference sequence).

V and J are TRBV5-1 and TRBJ2-5; 13 bases agree with TRBD2. CDR3 length: 16 residues. Losses at the gene ends were 3 bases for V and 5 bases for J; bases not matched to a gene: 7. Germline CDR1 is SGHRS and CDR2 is YFSETQ. The CDR3 DNA reads as TGCGCCAGCAGCTCGTATGGACTAGCGGGAGATGAGACCCAGTACTTC. Its translation is CASSSYGLAGDETQYF.

The chain has TRBV5-6 and TRBJ2-5, with D possibly TRBD2 on 5 matching bases. CDR3 length: 15 residues. Looked up from germline, CDR1 is SGHDT and CDR2 is YYEEEE. V dropped 4 bases and J dropped 0 bases, with 13 bases sitting between them. Here the CDR3 reads CASSGGRTYQETQYF. The CDR3 DNA reads TGTGCCAGCAGCGGCGGAAGGACTTACCAAGAGACCCAGTACTTC.

The table lists this clone with a count of one. V and J are TRBV19 and TRBJ1-5; no reliable D call. The CDR3 is made up of 17 amino acids. Germline-derived CDR1 and CDR2 are LNHDA and SQIVND (reference sequence). V was shortened by 6 bases and J by 0 bases, with 18 bases between the two germline ends. CDR3 in amino acids: CASSNPHQENSNQPQHF. CDR3 DNA sequence: TGTGCCAGTAGCAACCCCCACCAGGAGAATAGCAATCAGCCCCAGCATTTT. Filled out from reference TRBV19 and TRBJ1-5, the complete variable domain reads DGGITQSPKYLFRKEGQNVTLSCEQNLNHDAMYWYRQDPGQGLRLIYYSQIVNDFQKGDIAEGYSVSREKKESFPLTVTSAQKNPTAFYLCASSNPHQENSNQPQHFGDGTRLSIL.

The chain uses TRBV5-5 and TRBJ2-7; weak D call: TRBD1 (5 bases). Germline values: CDR1 SGHKS, CDR2 YYEKEE (reference sequence). The CDR3 loop spans 15 amino acids. Deletions cut 1 base from V and 2 bases from J, with 13 bases between. The CDR3 protein is CASSLYQGTAYEQYF. CDR3 in DNA: TGTGCCAGCAGCTTGTATCAGGGTACCGCCTACGAGCAGTACTTC.

The rearrangement links TRBV7-9 to TRBJ2-7, with D maybe TRBD1 (6 bases). The CDR3 is 11 residues long. Germline lookup yields CDR1 SEHNR and CDR2 FQNEAQ (reference sequence). Trimming removed 8 bases from V and 4 bases from J, with 9 bases in between. As DNA, the CDR3 is TGTGCCAGCCAGGGGATATACGAGCAGTACTTC. Protein: CASQGIYEQYF.

This chain joins TRBV5-1 and TRBJ1-1, with 10 nucleotides matching TRBD1. Germline CDR1 reads SGHRS; CDR2 reads YFSETQ. The V gene end was trimmed by 4 bases and the J gene end by 6 bases; junction bases not matched to a gene: 12. The CDR3 consists of 16 residues. CDR3 sequence: CASSEASGTGVSEAFF. CDR3 nucleotides: TGCGCCAGCAGCGAGGCATCCGGGACAGGGGTGTCTGAAGCTTTCTTT.

This clone was found once. The rearrangement uses TRBV7-9 and TRBJ1-1; 9 nucleotides match TRBD1. The CDR3 is made up of 13 amino acids. The junction had 6 bases not matched to a gene; V was cut back by 5 bases and J by 8 bases. Germline CDR1 and CDR2: SEHNR and FQNEAQ (reference sequence). The CDR3 bases are TGTGCCAGCAGCCAACAGGGGGCTTCGGAAGCTTTCTTT. Translation: CASSQQGASEAFF.

The V and J genes are TRBV28 and TRBJ2-7; the D is unclear. The V gene's germline CDR1 is MDHEN and CDR2 SYDVKM. The CDR3 consists of 12 residues. The ends were cut back, 7 bases at V and 3 bases at J, with 10 bases in the middle. The CDR3 loop is CASTYGDYEQYF. CDR3 bases: TGTGCCAGCACCTACGGCGACTACGAGCAGTACTTC. The full variable domain, rest sourced from reference TRBV28 and TRBJ2-7, is DVKVTQSSRYLVKRTGEKVFLECVQDMDHENMFWYRQDPGLGLRLIYFSYDVKMKEKGDIPEGYSVSREKKERFSLILESASTNQTSMYLCASTYGDYEQYFGPGTRLTVT.

This chain joins TRBV6-6 and TRBJ2-7; no reliable D call. Germline CDR1 is MNHNY and CDR2 is SVGAGI (reference sequence). This CDR3 has 13 residues. The V gene lost 0 bases and the J gene lost 4 bases, with 7 bases spanning the gap. The CDR3 sequence: CASSYSTTYEQYV. The DNA of the CDR3 is TGTGCCAGCAGTTACTCTACCACGTACGAGCAGTACGTC.

The genes are TRBV2 and TRBJ1-2; 7 bases agree with TRBD1. There are 13 residues in the CDR3. Trimming at V came to 4 bases and at J to 8 bases, leaving 7 bases not matched to a gene. Germline V gives CDR1 SNHLY, CDR2 FYNNEI. CDR3 protein: CASSVEGAYGYTF. The DNA for the CDR3 is TGTGCCAGCAGTGTGGAGGGGGCCTACGGCTACACCTTC.

The V call is TRBV27, the J call TRBJ1-2; 7 nucleotides match TRBD1. The CDR3 totals 16 residues. V shed 0 bases and J 1 base; nucleotides not matched to a gene: 5. Germline loops: CDR1 MNHEY, CDR2 SMNVEV (reference sequence). CDR3 DNA: TGTGCCAGCAGTTTATCGGTCAGGGGGGATAACTATGGCTACACCTTC. This codes for CASSLSVRGDNYGYTF.

V and J are TRBV28 and TRBJ2-7, with 10 bases that match TRBD2. The CDR3 has 15 residues. Trimming at V came to 2 bases and at J to 2 bases, leaving 3 bases not matched to a gene. CDR1 is MDHEN, CDR2 SYDVKM, per germline. The CDR3 DNA sequence: TGTGCCAGCAGTTTAACACTAGCGGGGACCTACGAGCAGTACGTC. As protein: CASSLTLAGTYEQYV.

This clone was picked up one time. The rearrangement joins TRBV19 to TRBJ1-4, with TRBD1 identical over 9 bases. With V trimmed by 6 bases and J by 5 bases, 1 base remained unmatched. This CDR3 spans 13 amino acids. Germline CDR1 LNHDA, CDR2 SQIVND (reference sequence). The CDR3 protein is CASRGTGNEKLFF. In DNA, the CDR3 is TGTGCCAGTAGGGGGACAGGGAATGAAAAACTGTTTTTT.

This chain uses TRBV27 with TRBJ2-5; 14 positions match TRBD2. Germline loops: CDR1 MNHEY, CDR2 SMNVEV (reference sequence). The CDR3 loop spans 17 amino acids. V gave up 5 bases and J gave up 5 bases; unmatched junction bases: 10. CDR3 residues: CASSTRTSGRFGETQYF. Written as DNA, the CDR3 is TGTGCCAGCAGTACCAGGACTAGCGGGAGGTTTGGGGAGACCCAGTACTTC.

This clone was seen once. The chain is built from TRBV15 and TRBJ1-3; tentatively, D is TRBD1 (6 bases). There are 15 residues in the CDR3. Germline V lookup: CDR1 LNHNV, CDR2 YYDKDF (reference sequence). V was pared by 0 bases and J by 1 base, with 7 bases between. In nucleotides, the CDR3 is TGTGCCACCAGCAGAGACAGGGGTTCTGGAAACACCATATATTTT. As protein: CATSRDRGSGNTIYF.

The gene calls are TRBV4-3 and TRBJ2-1; weak D call: TRBD2 (5 bases). The germline V and J ends were trimmed by 0 bases and 3 bases, with 9 bases remaining between them. Germline V gives CDR1 LGHNA, CDR2 YSLEER. The CDR3 length is 15 residues. For the CDR3, the DNA is TGCGCCAGCAGCCAAGATACTAGTTTCTACAATGAGCAGTTCTTC. It translates to CASSQDTSFYNEQFF.

This rearrangement joins TRBV7-6 to TRBJ1-1, with 8 nucleotides matching TRBD1. Germline trimming cut 5 bases from V and 3 bases from J; bases unmatched to any gene: 5. Germline V gene sequence: CDR1 SGHVS, CDR2 FNYEAQ. This CDR3 is built from 14 residues. CDR3 region: CASSLTTGDTEAFF. The CDR3 nucleotides read TGTGCCAGCAGCCTAACGACAGGGGACACTGAAGCTTTCTTT.

The chain links TRBV11-2 to TRBJ2-7; D unresolved. The CDR3 consists of 12 residues. CDR1 is SGHAT, CDR2 FQNNGV, per germline. V lost 3 bases, J lost 7 bases, and 10 bases lay in between. The CDR3 sequence is CASSFAVHEQYV. CDR3 DNA sequence: TGTGCCAGCAGCTTCGCGGTCCATGAGCAGTACGTC.

This chain connects TRBV5-6 to TRBJ1-1; D not resolved. CDR3 size: 13 residues. Germline V gene lookup returns CDR1 SGHDT and CDR2 YYEEEE. The V and J ends lost 2 bases and 3 bases respectively, with 8 bases between them. CDR3 in amino acids: CASSFGEDTEAFF. The CDR3 DNA is TGTGCCAGCAGCTTCGGTGAGGACACTGAAGCTTTCTTT.